The clone carrying this T cell receptor beta chain occurred a few times. Its antigen is not identified. Some clones are missing from TCRdb's copy, which holds only in-frame ones; the method was immunoSEQ multiplex PCR. The sample consists of 2,000 to 3,000 clones, about three quarters of them appearing once. The germline gives CDR1 SGHTA, CDR2 FQGTGA. Trimming took 2 bases from V and 7 from J; bases not matched to a gene: 1. This CDR3 is built from 15 residues. The sample comes from a study of somatic mutations in cytotoxic T cells in rheumatoid arthritis. Study at large: Collection of patient blood (30 ml EDTA) took place right after diagnosis, before any treatment. Study results and caveats: Patients with rheumatoid arthritis showed a slight underrepresentation of TRBV07, a finding that was never subjected to any adjustment for multiple comparisons. More than 20% of CD8+ cells belonged to the largest clone in about an eighth of the roughly 65 patients.

The chain employs TRBV7-3 and TRBJ2-1; TRBD2 aligns across 14 bases. The TCR was taken from a man in his 70s with rheumatoid arthritis. Sequences were obtained from CD8+ T cells sorted from blood. The CDR3 DNA sequence: TGTGCCAGCAGCTTAGGGACTAGCGGGAGAAATGAGCAGTTCTTC. Translated, it gives CASSLGTSGRNEQFF.